The next 24 T cell receptor beta chains were all read from a single sample in a study of cytomegalovirus exposure and HLA in healthy donors. Amplification used 60 Vbeta primers and 13 Jbeta primers. Profiling relied on immunoSEQ multiplex PCR, and the TCRdb table lists in-frame clones only, not all of them. The repertoire consists of 150,000 to 200,000 clones, with 75% to 85% occurring once and the leading ten covering about 2.5%. The sample comprised PBMCs. These receptors came from a woman in her 50s in good health and CMV-seronegative.

The chain recombines TRBV5-1 with TRBJ2-7, with D maybe TRBD1 (5 bases). Trimming took off 0 bases at V and 6 bases at J, with 16 bases between the two ends. The V gene's germline CDR1 is SGHRS and CDR2 YFSETQ. This CDR3 has 15 residues. The CDR3 region is CASSLGAGISGEQYF. CDR3 bases: TGCGCCAGCAGCTTGGGAGCAGGGATTTCAGGCGAGCAGTACTTC.

V gene TRBV2 combines with J gene TRBJ2-7; 9 bases line up with TRBD2. The length of the CDR3 is 15 residues. The ends lost 4 bases at V and 6 bases at J; junction bases unmatched: 10. Germline-derived CDR1 and CDR2 are SNHLY and FYNNEI. The CDR3 loop is CASSGDRAGGPEQYF. CDR3 in DNA: TGTGCCAGCAGTGGTGATAGGGCGGGGGGGCCCGAGCAGTACTTC.

The chain employs TRBV4-1 and TRBJ2-7; D call uncertain. The V end lost 1 base, the J end lost 1 base, and 11 bases lay between the germline ends. CDR3 length equals 15 residues. Germline V gene sequence: CDR1 MGHRA, CDR2 YSYEKL. The CDR3 is CASSQGHKVSYEQYF. Written as DNA, the CDR3 is TGCGCCAGCAGCCAAGGACACAAGGTATCCTACGAGCAGTACTTC.

The chain joins TRBV5-5 to TRBJ1-1; tentatively, D is TRBD1 (6 bases). Germline V gene lookup returns CDR1 SGHKS and CDR2 YYEKEE (reference sequence). The V and J ends lost 3 bases and 1 base respectively, with 10 bases between them. This CDR3 spans 14 amino acids. CDR3 in amino acids: CASSSGTPNTEAFF. The CDR3 DNA follows: TGTGCCAGCAGCTCCGGGACACCGAACACTGAAGCTTTCTTT.

The chain uses TRBV15 and TRBJ1-4, with unresolved D. V shed 0 bases and J shed 1 base, with 12 bases lying between them. The CDR3 length is 17 residues. Germline CDR1 LNHNV, CDR2 YYDKDF (reference sequence). Written as DNA, the CDR3 is TGTGCCACCAGCAGAGATCGGCGGTCGGGAACTAATGAAAAACTGTTTTTT. Amino acid sequence: CATSRDRRSGTNEKLFF.

The CDR3 sequence is CASSPRGSSYNEQFF. The CDR3 region has the DNA TGTGCCAGCAGTCCCCGAGGGAGCTCCTACAATGAGCAGTTCTTC. The chain links TRBV27 to TRBJ2-1; D perhaps matches TRBD2 (5 bases). CDR1 and CDR2 (germline): MNHEY, SMNVEV (reference sequence). V was pared by 5 bases and J by 0 bases, with 11 bases between. The CDR3 runs 15 residues.

V is TRBV30 and J is TRBJ2-7; 8 bases align to TRBD1. From germline, CDR1 is GTSNPN and CDR2 SVGIG (reference sequence). The CDR3 is made up of 12 amino acids. The V gene end was trimmed by 7 bases and the J gene end by 3 bases; junction bases not matched to a gene: 5. CDR3 nucleotides: TGTGCCTTGACAGGGGAGAACTACGAGCAGTACTTC. Encoded protein: CALTGENYEQYF.

This chain joins TRBV28 and TRBJ2-5; 8 positions agree with TRBD1. The CDR3 is 19 residues long. Germline V gene lookup returns CDR1 MDHEN and CDR2 SYDVKM. The J segment lost 2 bases and the V segment lost 2 bases, leaving 16 bases of the junction unmatched. The CDR3 here is CASSLSATSGGGGQETQYF. The CDR3 DNA is TGTGCCAGCAGTTTAAGTGCTACCTCAGGGGGCGGCGGGCAAGAGACCCAGTACTTC.

The chain has TRBV4-3 and TRBJ2-5; 9 bases fit TRBD2. The assigned J gene may be wrong: the sequence end matches TRBJ2-7 better. The CDR3 spans 15 residues. The germline CDR1 and CDR2 sequences are LGHNA and YSLEER. CDR3 loop: CASSQGTSAEYEQYF. The CDR3, as DNA: TGCGCCAGCAGCCAAGGGACTAGCGCGGAGTACGAGCAGTACTTC.

V usage is TRBV4-2 and J usage is TRBJ2-1; a possible D gene is TRBD1 (5 bases). The CDR3 runs 20 residues. V lost 0 bases, J lost 0 bases, and 21 bases lay in between. The germline gives CDR1 LGHNA, CDR2 YNFKEQ. The CDR3 is CASSQDQGEWGRSSYNEQFF. In DNA form, the CDR3 reads TGTGCCAGCAGCCAAGATCAGGGTGAATGGGGTAGGAGCTCCTACAATGAGCAGTTCTTC.

The J gene is TRBJ2-5, the V gene TRBV29-1, with 8 nucleotides matching TRBD1. The better agreement between TRBJ2-7 and the DNA end casts doubt on the J call. The CDR3 totals 15 residues. CDR1 and CDR2 from the germline V gene are SQVTM and ANQGSEA. The DNA for the CDR3 is TGCAGCGTTGAAGGCGGGACAGGATCACCCTACGAGCAGTACTTC. This sequence encodes CSVEGGTGSPYEQYF.

This chain connects TRBV18 to TRBJ2-1; D perhaps matches TRBD2 (5 bases). CDR3 length equals 16 residues. Trimming took off 0 bases at V and 5 bases at J, with 14 bases between the two ends. The V gene's germline CDR1 is KGHSH and CDR2 LQKENI. The CDR3 nucleotides are TGTGCCAGCTCACCACCCTCGGGGAACGTGGACAATGAGCAGTTCTTC. Translation: CASSPPSGNVDNEQFF.

The V and J genes are TRBV27 and TRBJ2-7; TRBD2 might be the D (6 bases). V gave up 5 bases and J gave up 5 bases, with 19 bases separating them. Germline values: CDR1 MNHEY, CDR2 SMNVEV (reference sequence). The CDR3 sequence is 15 residues long. In nucleotides, the CDR3 is TGTGCCAGCAGTCCCACCCGGGCGGGGAAGAACGAGCAGTACTTC. Protein sequence: CASSPTRAGKNEQYF.

V gene TRBV18 combines with J gene TRBJ2-6; TRBD2 might be the D (5 bases). Per germline, CDR1 KGHSH and CDR2 LQKENI. Trimming shortened V by 4 bases and J by 2 bases, and 15 bases separated the two germline ends. The CDR3 consists of 17 residues. For the CDR3, the DNA is TGTGCCAGCTCACAAGGACTTGCCCGAGCTGGGGCCAACGTCCTGACTTTC. Protein sequence: CASSQGLARAGANVLTF.

The gene calls are TRBV30 and TRBJ2-7; 8 positions agree with TRBD1. Germline CDR1 GTSNPN, CDR2 SVGIG (reference sequence). The CDR3 has 14 amino acids. The junction had 4 bases not matched to a gene; V was cut back by 2 bases and J by 1 base. Written as DNA, the CDR3 is TGTGCCTGGAGTTTGGACAGGGCATCCTACGAGCAGTACTTC. It codes for CAWSLDRASYEQYF.

This chain uses TRBV6-1 with TRBJ2-7, with a possible D match to TRBD2 (7 bases). The CDR3 is made up of 15 amino acids. The germline V gene encodes CDR1 MNHNS and CDR2 SASEGT. Deletions cut 3 bases from V and 2 bases from J, with 14 bases between. CDR3 sequence (DNA): TGTGCCAGCAGTGAGGGGGGGCGCTTTCCCTACGAGCAGTACTTC. This codes for CASSEGGRFPYEQYF.

The chain recombines TRBV7-2 with TRBJ2-1, with 7 bases that match TRBD2. This CDR3 comprises 16 residues. The germline V gene has CDR1 SGHTA and CDR2 FQGNSA. The junction had 10 bases not matched to a gene; V was cut back by 5 bases and J by 3 bases. CDR3: CASSQAGRTYYNEQFF. The CDR3 nucleotides read TGTGCCAGCAGCCAAGCGGGGAGGACCTACTACAATGAGCAGTTCTTC.

In DNA form, the CDR3 reads TGCGCCAGCAGCAACCAGGGGGTGTACGAGCAGTACTTC. It specifies CASSNQGVYEQYF. This sequence joins TRBV5-1 and TRBJ2-7; 7 positions match TRBD1. The CDR3 consists of 13 residues. Germline trimming cut 4 bases from V and 4 bases from J; bases unmatched to any gene: 5. Germline CDR1 SGHRS, CDR2 YFSETQ.

The chain carries TRBV28 and TRBJ1-2; 9 bases map to TRBD1. Germline V gene lookup returns CDR1 MDHEN and CDR2 SYDVKM. The CDR3 extends over 14 amino acids. Trimming took 5 bases from V and 5 from J; bases not matched to a gene: 6. The CDR3 bases are TGTGCCAGCAGTCGACAACAGGGGGCGTATGGCTACACCTTC. This translates into CASSRQQGAYGYTF.

The chain carries TRBV6-5 and TRBJ2-7; 10 bases agree with TRBD1. The trim removed 2 bases at V and 7 bases at J, leaving 8 bases unmatched. The V gene's germline CDR1 is MNHEY and CDR2 SVGAGI. This CDR3 is 15 amino acids long. The CDR3 is CASSYMTGGPREQYF. The CDR3 bases are TGTGCCAGCAGTTACATGACAGGGGGCCCCCGGGAGCAGTACTTC.

This rearrangement joins TRBV15 to TRBJ2-2, with 7 bases lining up with TRBD1. Germline assignment: CDR1 LNHNV and CDR2 YYDKDF (reference sequence). This CDR3 contains 15 residues. Unmatched junction bases numbered 5, after V lost 4 bases and J lost 3 bases. CDR3 residues: CATSMTGIYTGELFF. CDR3 bases: TGTGCCACCAGCATGACAGGGATTTACACCGGGGAGCTGTTTTTT.

The rearrangement uses TRBV15 and TRBJ2-5; the match to TRBD2 covers 12 bases. Germline V gives CDR1 LNHNV, CDR2 YYDKDF (reference sequence). J was trimmed by 3 bases and V by 1 base; bases with no gene match: 9. The CDR3 contains 18 residues. As DNA, the CDR3 is TGTGCCACCAGCAGAGGCCCCCCTAGCGGGGGGGTTAAAGAGACCCAGTACTTC. Its translation: CATSRGPPSGGVKETQYF.

This rearrangement joins TRBV19 to TRBJ2-1; D is ambiguous. CDR3 size: 14 residues. Trimming shortened V by 1 base and J by 6 bases, and 10 bases separated the two germline ends. Per the germline V gene, CDR1 is LNHDA and CDR2 is SQIVND (reference sequence). The CDR3 nucleotides read TGTGCCAGTAGTATAGCCGCTAGTAGCAATGAGCAGTTCTTC. Translating gives CASSIAASSNEQFF.

This chain uses TRBV19 with TRBJ2-7; 8 bases align to TRBD2. The ends lost 4 bases at V and 2 bases at J; junction bases unmatched: 1. The germline CDR1 and CDR2 sequences are LNHDA and SQIVND (reference sequence). The CDR3 sequence is 13 residues long. CDR3: CASSTGGPYEQYF. The CDR3 DNA sequence: TGTGCCAGTAGTACGGGGGGGCCCTACGAGCAGTACTTC.